The entry below describes one T cell receptor (beta chain). Treatment given: randomized to nivolumab then ipilimumab (arm A) or the reverse (arm B). The table came from immunoSEQ multiplex PCR; TCRdb's copy has only in-frame clones and leaves some out. The sample shows roughly 20,000 clones, 72% of them seen only once. CDR3 size: 13 residues. CDR1 and CDR2 (germline): SGHNT, YYREEE (reference sequence). This sample is part of a study of sequential checkpoint blockade in melanoma. The J gene is TRBJ2-5, the V gene TRBV5-4, with D possibly matching TRBD1 (5 bases). The assigned J gene may be wrong: the sequence end matches TRBJ2-7 better. This material consisted of CD8+ T cells sorted from blood (inferred from file names), taken from a patient given nivolumab and ipilimumab in sequence. The sequence was collected from a human donor with melanoma. CDR3 loop: CASSPGQYYEQYF. CDR3 bases: TGTGCCAGCAGCCCCGGACAATACTACGAGCAGTACTTC.